This entry features one T cell receptor (beta chain) sequence. Enrolled during active infection, Seattle patients were then followed longitudinally. This entry is derived from a study of blood T cell repertoires in COVID-19. Study-level background: Acute-phase and convalescent COVID-19 samples originated in the United States, Italy and Spain. The analysed material was cDNA or gDNA that came from T cells, B-cell-depleted T cells, or PBMCs.

The CDR3 loop spans 16 amino acids. CDR1 SEHNR and CDR2 FQNEAQ come from the germline V gene (reference sequence). V lost 5 bases, J lost 6 bases, and 8 bases stayed unmatched. Produced via immunoSEQ multiplex PCR; TCRdb's table is partial and in-frame only. The sample yields 450,000 or so clones, approximately 89% seen once. This rearrangement joins TRBV7-9 to TRBJ2-1, with 12 bases lining up with TRBD2. The specimen was peripheral blood. The source of this sequence is a young man with COVID-19, enrolled during active disease. CDR3 nucleotide sequence: TGTGCCAGCAGCGGGCGACTAGCGGGAGTCACCAATGAGCAGTTCTTC. Protein product: CASSGRLAGVTNEQFF.